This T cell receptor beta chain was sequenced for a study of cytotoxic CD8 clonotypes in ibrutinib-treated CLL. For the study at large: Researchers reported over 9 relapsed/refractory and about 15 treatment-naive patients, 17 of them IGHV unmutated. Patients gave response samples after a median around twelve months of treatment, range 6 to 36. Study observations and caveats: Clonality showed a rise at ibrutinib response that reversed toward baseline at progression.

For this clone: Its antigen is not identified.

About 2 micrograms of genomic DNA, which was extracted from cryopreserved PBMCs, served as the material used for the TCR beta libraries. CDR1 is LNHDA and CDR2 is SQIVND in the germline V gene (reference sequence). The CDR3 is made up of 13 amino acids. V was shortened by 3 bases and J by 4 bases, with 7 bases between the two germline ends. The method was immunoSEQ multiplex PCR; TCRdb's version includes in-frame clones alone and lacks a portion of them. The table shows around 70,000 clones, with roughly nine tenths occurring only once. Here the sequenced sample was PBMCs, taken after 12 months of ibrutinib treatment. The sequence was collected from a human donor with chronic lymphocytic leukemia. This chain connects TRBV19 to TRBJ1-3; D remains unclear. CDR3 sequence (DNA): TGTGCCAGTAGTATTGGAGAGGGAAACACCATATATTTT. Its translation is CASSIGEGNTIYF.